This TCR beta chain was profiled in a study of blood T cell repertoires in COVID-19. Study details: COVID-19 samples, acute and convalescent, were from the United States, Italy and Spain. From T cells, B-cell-depleted T cells, or PBMCs came the material, which was cDNA or gDNA.

In the original processing: Nucleated cell counts were estimated from reference gene primer amplification. Clones were read by immunoSEQ multiplex PCR, and TCRdb kept only the in-frame ones, dropping some. V, J and clone size reflect that table, while D and trimming were determined from the DNA. The sample records 35,000 to 45,000 clones, about 77% being singletons. In germline, CDR1 is KGHDR, CDR2 SFDVKD. The V end was cut by 6 bases, the J end by 0 bases, with 4 bases between. The CDR3 runs to 13 residues. What was sequenced was peripheral blood. This sequence originates from a woman in her 70s with acute or convalescent COVID-19. This chain links TRBV24-1 with TRBJ2-2, with no clear D. The CDR3, as DNA: TGTGCCACCAGTCCATCGAACACCGGGGAGCTGTTTTTT. Amino acids: CATSPSNTGELFF.